This TCR beta chain stems from a study of T cell responses to AZD1222 COVID-19 vaccine. Study findings and constraints: No repertoire was sampled before or during the peak T cell response, only after it.

Researchers grouped second doses given at about 4 or about 12 weeks into one pool. A remark on this clone: Its antigen is currently unknown.

Repertoires were generated with immunoSEQ multiplex PCR, while TCRdb's copy carries only in-frame clones and drops some. Of 100,000 to 120,000 clones in the sample, roughly 92% were seen once. The V and J ends lost 6 bases and 8 bases respectively, with 17 bases between them. Germline CDR1 reads LNHDA; CDR2 reads SQIVND (reference sequence). This CDR3 is built from 15 residues. This clonotype was sampled from an adult who received the AZD1222 COVID-19 vaccine. This sequence joins TRBV19 and TRBJ1-6; tentative D call: TRBD1 (6 bases). The starting material was peripheral blood, obtained 28 days after the second AZD1222 dose. As DNA, the CDR3 is TGTGCCAGTAGGAAGGGGGGCTTATTAGATTCACCCCTCCACTTT. Translated: CASRKGGLLDSPLHF.